This T cell receptor (beta chain) is from a study of blood T cell repertoires in COVID-19. Study details: The United States, Italy and Spain were the sources of the acute and convalescent COVID-19 samples. The analysed material was cDNA or gDNA that came from T cells, B-cell-depleted T cells, or PBMCs.

Seattle cases were enrolled at active infection and followed longitudinally. This CDR3 is built from 18 residues. V shed 4 bases and J 1 base; nucleotides not matched to a gene: 11. Germline assignment: CDR1 MGHRA and CDR2 YSYEKL. In the original processing: Counts of nucleated cells, estimated from reference gene primer amplification, were obtained. TCRdb keeps only in-frame clones here, not all; method: immunoSEQ multiplex PCR. The V and J calls and clone size come from that table; D and trimming were worked out from the DNA. In the table there are 250,000 to 400,000 clones, 88% of which are singletons.

The clonotype comes from a woman aged 25 to 45 with COVID-19, enrolled during active disease. The rearrangement joins TRBV4-1 to TRBJ2-1; 9 positions match TRBD2. The specimen was peripheral blood. CDR3 DNA sequence: TGCGCCAGCAGCCCTTTCACCTATAGCGGGAGTTCCTACAATGAGCAGTTCTTC. It translates to CASSPFTYSGSSYNEQFF.